The present entry profiles one TCR beta chain with its context. This clone was found a few times. The antigen it binds to is not known. Base qualities are not recorded, but no much larger clone differs from it by a single base. Receptors were amplified or captured by the immunoSEQ multiplex PCR assay. The multiplex PCR relied on a mix of 60 forward primers for TCR Vbeta segments and 13 reverse primers for TCR Jbeta segments. The CDR3 region of rearranged TCR beta genes was amplified from genomic DNA by a multiplex PCR assay. The amplified TCR beta libraries were sequenced on the Illumina HiSeq System as 87-base-pair reads. Per the authors' processing: In a later analysis, tens of millions of unique TCR beta chains were counted across the 650 to 750 repertoires, and approximately 11 million of these chains were shared by at least two donors. A nearest-neighbor algorithm error-corrected the raw reads and collapsed the reads into unique sequences, merging closely related sequences to remove PCR and sequencing errors. V, D and J gene segments were assigned by aligning CDR3 sequences to IMGT reference sequences. For a sequence to be retained, a match of at least six nucleotides was required to both a V gene segment and a J gene segment. A rearrangement counted as productive if the CDR3 had no stop codons and remained in frame with V and J, and every other rearrangement counted as non-productive. Following IMGT convention, CDR3 was defined as the stretch from the second conserved V-encoded cysteine to the conserved J-encoded phenylalanine. Sequences without an unambiguous match to a single V gene segment were excluded from the earlier analysis of approximately 600 of the donors. An earlier analysis of about 590 of the donors classified V segments as functional when productive rearrangements were above 56.7% and as segregating when the standard deviation between donors was above 5%. A statistical classification framework was built for diagnosing cytomegalovirus status from the catalog of TCR beta chain sequences. A later analysis assigned V and J genes by comparing TCR nucleotide sequences with IMGT/GENE-DB human TR gene sequences. A later analysis assigned CDR3 sequences and most-parsimonious VDJ recombination scenarios with the TCRdist pipeline. In a later analysis, every TCR beta chain was defined by the combination of its CDR3 amino acid sequence and its V-gene family, and reads without a unique V-gene family were dropped. As a way to deal with suspected cross-contamination and a sequencing artifact, a later analysis dropped roughly 620 nucleotide sequences that were highly shared and had low generation probability. A later analysis calculated a clonal expansion index for each public chain from normalized within-repertoire ranks of inferred template counts. Generation probabilities in a later analysis came from a VDJ recombination model fitted to out-of-frame rearrangements, and those results were checked against IGoR. In a later analysis, TCR-TCR, TCR-HLA and TCR-CMV co-occurrence was scored with hypergeometric tests, and a repertoire-size bias correction was applied to TCR pairs. To estimate false discovery rates, a later analysis permuted the HLA or CMV assignments 20 times. In a later analysis, co-occurring TCRs were grouped with DBSCAN, and TCRdist sequence similarity was added when clustering was performed within HLA-allele-positive subsets. Repertoires with fewer than 30,000 or more than 120,000 public chains, plus five repertoires with anomalous nucleotide sharing, were excluded from co-occurrence clustering. TCRdb took this table from immuneACCESS and kept in-frame rearrangements with V and J called. Such tables lack part of the clones; where checked against another copy, unresolved V genes explain under half of the gap, and the rest is unexplained. The DNA was the basis for D and trimming; V, J and clone size are from that table. This sample has approximately 100,000 clones in its table, and 10% of those were observed once. Less than 6% of the sample is held by the ten biggest clonotypes.

This specimen comes from a study of cytomegalovirus exposure and HLA in healthy donors (TCRdb year 2017). Some background on the complete study: In an earlier analysis of 450 to 750 of the donors, 276 Gb of sequence data and roughly 100 million unique TCR beta sequences from approximately 180 million T cells were reported. In an earlier analysis of 587 of the donors, high-throughput TCR beta sequencing was used to judge whether each TCR beta V gene segment behaved as functional or pseudogenic. Of the 300 to 400 genotyped donors, over 70% fell in the genetic ancestry cluster associated with self-reported Caucasian donors. Typing coverage varied by locus: roughly 620-640 donors for A, B, C, DRB1 and DQB1; approximately 560 for DQA1; over 600 for DPA1; 400 to 480 for DPB1. High-throughput TCR immunosequencing, statistical association of individual TCRs with disease status, and machine learning were combined to predict cytomegalovirus infection status. HLA typing included class I and class II loci at four-digit resolution. To study patterns of TCR occurrence, a later analysis re-analyzed previously published TCR beta repertoires from 666 donors and added high-resolution HLA genotyping. Every discovery cohort repertoire had been produced on one sequencing platform. The T cell repertoires of some 700 subjects were profiled by immunosequencing and related to cytomegalovirus serostatus. Roughly 5 DR-DQ haplotypes were handled as single units for association and clustering because linkage in the cohort was strong. Rather than drawing on any new phenotypic data, the later analysis identified candidate immune exposures from TCR beta sequences and the way those sequences occurred across donors. The study was designed to test whether signatures of past pathogen exposure could be identified by cataloging public T cell receptors. In a later genetic analysis, genome-wide SNP genotypes for about three fifths of the roughly 670 donors were used, and that subset was treated as a discovery cohort. Alongside the repertoire data, information on donor age, sex, ethnicity and CMV serostatus was compiled. About 300 gigabases of sequencing data and around 90 million unique TCR sequences made up an early release that covered under 750 HLA-typed donors. Along with the roughly 700-subject first cohort, a separate validation cohort of roughly 110 different subjects was used. On average, approximately 250,000 unique TCR beta nucleotide sequences were sequenced per donor among about 400 genotyped donors of the cohort, with roughly 18% of those sequences being non-productive. Points the paper makes about the study in general: Because the 87-base-pair reads could not distinguish some IMGT-functional V segments, including TRBV6-2 and TRBV6-3, those segments were excluded. A later analysis reported that several top co-occurrence clusters appeared linked to parvovirus B19, influenza, CMV and Epstein-Barr virus. An earlier analysis of 587 of the donors showed that most TCR beta V segments appeared in productive rearrangements either about 87% or about 30% of the time, which broadly matched IMGT annotations. Most CMV-associated TCR beta chains appeared to be HLA-restricted in a later analysis, and the HLA associations seemed to be driven largely by CMV exposure. In a later analysis, the rate of TCR association differed among HLA loci, with DRB1 alleles having the most associated TCRs and HLA-C alleles having the fewest. This cohort had only TCR beta chains sequenced, and the lack of alpha or paired-chain data limited which features could be detected. A few of the identified cytomegalovirus-associated TCR beta chains were confirmed in vitro to be specific for cytomegalovirus antigens. A later genetic analysis reported fewer N-insertions in productive TCRs among donors in an Asian-associated ancestry cluster than the roughly 700-donor mean. The presence/absence analyses assumed that sequencing depth was roughly uniform across donors, and that assumption may not be true. A further reported finding was that TCR beta sequences accurately predicted the HLA-A and HLA-B alleles for most subjects in the first cohort. Most TCR sequences were observed very rarely across donors, whereas some public TCRs were present in many individuals. A later analysis associated 15,000 to 20,000 TCR beta sequences with specific HLA alleles at a false discovery rate of 0.05. Because HLA typing was unavailable for some donors at each locus, only the typed subset was used in association tests. A later genetic analysis associated a missense DCLRE1C variant with V-gene and J-gene trimming of TCR beta chains, and an independent cohort replicated the association. In both the original and validation cohorts, the classifier was reported to diagnose cytomegalovirus status with high specificity and sensitivity. Linkage disequilibrium might explain the correlated functional status among segregating V segments, but an unknown experimental factor could not be ruled out. CMV serostatus was the only immune exposure information available for the cohort. In the study, some 180 TCR beta chains were listed as associated with cytomegalovirus. The authors suggested that the approach could potentially be generalized to other disease states and immunological phenotypes. The earlier analysis of almost 600 of the donors excluded some 16 rarely observed V segments, including chromosome 9 orphons, because counts were too low. A later analysis found that HLA-associated TCR beta chains were more clonally expanded and had lower generation probabilities than equally common non-associated chains. The sequencing pipeline was judged likely to have produced a cluster of highly shared sequence variants as a technical artifact. When HLA alleles, especially DR and DQ, strongly co-occurred, attributing TCR associations to individual alleles was difficult.

In total, about 650 healthy bone marrow donors made up the cohort. At the time of sampling, every cohort member was nominally healthy, though immune exposures that went unrecorded were likely present. The donor tested CMV seropositive, placing the donor among the roughly 300 seropositive members of the cohort. Each donor provided a peripheral blood sample, and peripheral blood mononuclear cells were used for TCR beta sequencing. The Qiagen DNeasy Blood Extraction Kit was used to extract genomic DNA from the blood cell samples. V is pared back by 8 bases and J by 4 bases, with 8 bases lying between the germline termini. Its CDR3 holds 11 amino acids, cysteine through phenylalanine. The DNA shown is the 33-base CDR3, in frame from base 1. For CDR1 and CDR2, the germline V gene lists MNHEY and SVGAGI.

This sequence was found in a man aged 35 to 55 in good health and CMV-seropositive. Here the chain combines TRBV6-5 and TRBJ1-1, with TRBD1 as a weak D call on 5 bases. The sequencing input was PBMCs. The DNA sequence is as follows: TGTGCCAGCGGGGGGGTCACTGAAGCTTTCTTT. This gives the protein CASGGVTEAFF.